This T cell receptor (beta chain) was identified in a study of OX40 agonist ivuxolimab in advanced cancers. About the research overall: Patients were infused with ivuxolimab every 2 weeks at 0.01 to 10 mg/kg. Study results and caveats: At doses 0.1 to 3.0 mg/kg, CD4+ and CD8+ clones expanded. Some nonresponders additionally presented with little normalized T-cell clonal expansion.

V dropped 3 bases and J dropped 2; count of bases not matched to a gene: 3. From germline, CDR1 is GTSNPN and CDR2 SVGIG (reference sequence). The CDR3 has 14 amino acids. The data were produced by immunoSEQ multiplex PCR, yet TCRdb's version contains in-frame clones alone and is incomplete. The table lists under 40,000 clones, about 76% of them singletons. For this clone: Its antigen is undetermined.

The genes are TRBV30 and TRBJ2-3; 9 bases fit TRBD2. This TCR was sampled from an adult with an advanced solid tumor such as melanoma, head and neck, liver or kidney cancer. The starting material was CD4+ or CD8+ T cells sorted from blood, obtained in a trial of the OX40 agonist ivuxolimab. The CDR3 spells CAWRRLAVTDTQYF. DNA of the CDR3: TGTGCCTGGAGGCGACTAGCGGTCACAGATACGCAGTATTTT.